These T cell receptor beta chains were read from a single sample in a study of cytomegalovirus exposure and HLA in healthy donors. Clones were read by immunoSEQ multiplex PCR, and TCRdb kept only the in-frame ones, dropping some. The sample holds over 200,000 clones, around 87% seen once. Sequences were obtained from PBMCs. The origin of the receptors is a woman younger than 35 in good health and CMV-seropositive. The CDR3 runs from the conserved cysteine through the conserved F or W. A D gene is named only where the DNA matches it firmly. The size entry is marked missing in some rows and otherwise reads once, few, many or a size class.

d_gene	abundance	v_gene	j_gene	CDR3aa	CDR3nt
.	.	TRBV29-1	TRBJ2-5	CSVEGVRGQETQYF	TGCAGCGTTGAAGGGGTCAGGGGCCAAGAGACCCAGTACTTC
.	.	TRBV6-5	TRBJ2-2	CASSLSAIGELFF	TGTGCCAGCAGTCTTAGCGCTATCGGGGAGCTGTTTTTT
.	.	TRBV19	TRBJ2-3	CASSIVSQASTDTQYF	TGTGCCAGTAGTATAGTCTCACAGGCTAGCACAGATACGCAGTATTTT
TRBD1	.	TRBV5-1	TRBJ1-4	CASSFYRGDEKLFF	TGCGCCAGCAGCTTTTACAGGGGGGATGAAAAACTGTTTTTT
.	.	TRBV5-1	TRBJ1-4	CASSFSRATNEKLFF	TGCGCCAGCAGCTTCTCCAGGGCAACTAATGAAAAACTGTTTTTT
.	.	TRBV5-1	TRBJ1-3	CASSLQPQGGNTIYF	TGCGCCAGCAGCTTGCAGCCACAGGGAGGAAACACCATATATTTT
TRBD2	.	TRBV27	TRBJ2-1	CASSFYASGSGNEQFF	TGTGCCAGCAGTTTCTACGCTAGCGGGAGTGGCAATGAGCAGTTCTTC
.	.	TRBV4-1	TRBJ2-7	CASSPGEPDEQYF	TGCGCCAGCAGCCCCGGGGAGCCTGACGAGCAGTACTTC
.	.	TRBV9	TRBJ2-3	CASSVGGGTTQYF	TGTGCCAGCAGCGTAGGCGGCGGGACTACGCAGTATTTT
TRBD2	.	TRBV2	TRBJ2-7	CASSERPSGAGEQYF	TGTGCCAGCAGTGAAAGACCTAGCGGAGCGGGCGAGCAGTACTTC
TRBD2	few	TRBV9	TRBJ2-7	CASSVGGGNYEQYF	TGTGCCAGCAGCGTAGGCGGGGGGAACTACGAGCAGTACTTC
TRBD1	.	TRBV30	TRBJ1-1	CAWSLTGEGAFF	TGTGCCTGGAGTCTGACAGGGGAGGGAGCTTTCTTT
TRBD1	.	TRBV7-8	TRBJ1-1	CASSPRQGLNTEAFF	TGTGCCAGCAGCCCCAGACAGGGATTAAACACTGAAGCTTTCTTT
.	.	TRBV2	TRBJ2-1	CATQENSYNEQFF	TGTGCCACACAGGAAAACTCCTACAATGAGCAGTTCTTC
TRBD1	.	TRBV27	TRBJ1-2	CASSLRRGNYGYTF	TGTGCCAGCAGTTTGCGCAGGGGGAACTATGGCTACACCTTC
.	.	TRBV4-1	TRBJ1-2	CASSQVEERNYGYTF	TGCGCCAGCAGCCAAGTAGAAGAACGCAACTATGGCTACACCTTC
TRBD2	.	TRBV7-9	TRBJ2-5	CASSLAGLAVQETQYF	TGTGCCAGCAGCTTAGCGGGGCTAGCGGTTCAAGAGACCCAGTACTTC
.	.	TRBV7-9	TRBJ2-7	CASSLVAGAVSSYEQYF	TGTGCCAGCAGCTTAGTGGCAGGGGCGGTTAGCTCCTACGAGCAGTACTTC
.	.	TRBV5-4	TRBJ1-2	CASSLNRAPSYGYTF	TGTGCCAGCAGCTTGAACAGGGCTCCCTCCTATGGCTACACCTTC
.	.	TRBV2	TRBJ1-1	CASTSENTEAFF	TGTGCCAGCACCTCAGAAAACACTGAAGCTTTCTTT
TRBD1	.	TRBV10-3	TRBJ2-3	CASRGSSTDTQYF	TGTGCCTCCAGGGGGTCTAGCACAGATACGCAGTATTTT
.	.	TRBV19	TRBJ1-2	CASSTTFWDYGYTF	TGTGCCAGTAGTACGACATTTTGGGACTATGGCTACACCTTC
.	few	TRBV7-2	TRBJ2-7	CASSFGGAYEQYF	TGTGCCAGCAGTTTCGGTGGAGCTTACGAGCAGTACTTC
TRBD2	.	TRBV6-6	TRBJ2-7	CASSSTSGASYEQYF	TGTGCCAGCAGTTCGACTAGCGGGGCCTCCTACGAGCAGTACTTC
.	.	TRBV9	TRBJ2-3	CASSVEGASTDTQYF	TGTGCCAGCAGCGTAGAAGGGGCTAGCACAGATACGCAGTATTTT
TRBD1	.	TRBV11-2	TRBJ1-1	CASSTDRGYTEAFF	TGTGCCAGCAGCACCGACAGGGGCTACACTGAAGCTTTCTTT
TRBD2	.	TRBV27	TRBJ2-1	CASSLRREGYNEQFF	TGTGCCAGCAGTTTAAGGCGGGAGGGGTACAATGAGCAGTTCTTC
TRBD2	.	TRBV9	TRBJ2-1	CASSVLGTSLNEQFF	TGTGCCAGCAGCGTTCTCGGGACTAGCCTGAATGAGCAGTTCTTC
.	once	TRBV27	TRBJ2-2	CASSLGAAYRLFF	TGTGCCAGCAGTTTAGGAGCGGCCTATAGGCTGTTTTTT
.	.	TRBV9	TRBJ1-2	CASSVGSGDGYTF	TGTGCCAGCAGCGTAGGGTCAGGGGATGGCTACACCTTC
.	.	TRBV7-7	TRBJ2-3	CASSPTAGHTDTQYF	TGTGCCAGCAGCCCCACAGCGGGACACACAGATACGCAGTATTTT
TRBD2	few	TRBV5-1	TRBJ2-7	CASSLEGRDLGEQYF	TGCGCCAGCAGCTTGGAGGGGAGGGACTTGGGCGAGCAGTACTTC
.	.	TRBV9	TRBJ1-1	CASSDSRNLGNTEAFF	TGTGCCAGCAGCGACAGCCGGAATTTGGGGAACACTGAAGCTTTCTTT
TRBD1	.	TRBV6-5	TRBJ2-7	CASSWTGPYEQYF	TGTGCCAGCAGTTGGACAGGACCTTACGAGCAGTACTTC
.	.	TRBV28	TRBJ1-2	CASSLLYTTYGYTF	TGTGCCAGCAGTCTCCTCTATACTACCTATGGCTACACCTTC
.	.	TRBV28	TRBJ2-7	CASSPDRPSMYEQYF	TGTGCCAGCAGCCCGGACAGACCTTCGATGTACGAGCAGTACTTC
.	once	TRBV6-5	TRBJ2-1	CASSPTQGNEQFF	TGTGCCAGCAGCCCCACCCAGGGAAATGAGCAGTTCTTC
.	.	TRBV28	TRBJ2-7	CASSTGDSQNYEQYF	TGTGCCAGCTCCACCGGGGACTCCCAAAACTACGAGCAGTACTTC
TRBD2	.	TRBV6-8	TRBJ2-3	CASSCRGQLAGGNTDTQYF	TGTGCCAGCAGTTGCCGGGGACAGCTAGCGGGAGGGAACACAGATACGCAGTATTTT
TRBD2	.	TRBV27	TRBJ2-7	CASSTLAARRYEQYF	TGTGCCAGCAGTACCCTAGCGGCGAGGAGGTACGAGCAGTACTTC
TRBD1	.	TRBV28	TRBJ1-4	CASRTGQGGEKLFF	TGTGCCAGCAGAACGGGACAGGGGGGCGAAAAACTGTTTTTT
TRBD2	.	TRBV9	TRBJ2-5	CASSVGSSGRAETQYF	TGTGCCAGCAGCGTAGGGAGTAGCGGGAGGGCGGAGACCCAGTACTTC
.	.	TRBV5-8	TRBJ1-1	CASSFPTANTEAFF	TGTGCCAGCAGCTTCCCCACAGCGAACACTGAAGCTTTCTTT
.	.	TRBV7-9	TRBJ2-7	CASTLGISYEQYF	TGTGCCAGCACCCTAGGCATATCCTACGAGCAGTACTTC
TRBD1	.	TRBV6-6	TRBJ1-4	CASSRQGQGNEKLFF	TGTGCCAGCAGCCGCCAGGGACAGGGAAATGAAAAACTGTTTTTT
.	.	TRBV6-5	TRBJ1-2	CASSYHSSSYGYTF	TGTGCCAGCAGTTACCACTCTTCTAGCTATGGCTACACCTTC
TRBD1	.	TRBV9	TRBJ1-3	CASSVGTGNRNTIYF	TGTGCCAGCAGCGTAGGGACAGGAAATAGGAACACCATATATTTT
.	.	TRBV5-1	TRBJ1-5	CASSLGGSNQPQHF	TGCGCCAGCAGCTTGGGCGGTAGCAATCAGCCCCAGCATTTT
.	.	TRBV6-1	TRBJ2-1	CASSEAPASDSRFF	TGTGCCAGCAGTGAAGCGCCGGCTAGTGACAGTCGGTTCTTC
TRBD1	.	TRBV9	TRBJ1-1	CASSLSPRQGYEAFF	TGTGCCAGCAGCTTGAGCCCCAGACAGGGATATGAAGCTTTCTTT
.	.	TRBV28	TRBJ1-4	CASSFAAVEKLFF	TGTGCCAGCAGTTTCGCGGCGGTTGAAAAACTGTTTTTT
TRBD2	once	TRBV4-1	TRBJ2-7	CASSQRVLGLAGGPLTYEQYF	TGCGCCAGCAGCCAACGAGTGCTCGGACTAGCGGGAGGGCCGCTGACCTACGAGCAGTACTTC
.	.	TRBV5-4	TRBJ2-2	CAISGKNTGELFF	TGTGCCATCTCAGGGAAGAACACCGGGGAGCTGTTTTTT
.	few	TRBV5-6	TRBJ1-2	CASSPGGGAGGYTF	TGTGCCAGCAGCCCCGGCGGGGGGGCGGGAGGCTACACCTTC
.	.	TRBV19	TRBJ2-1	CASGHHSYNEQFF	TGTGCCAGCGGACATCACTCCTACAATGAGCAGTTCTTC